This entry lists 29 T cell receptor beta chains sequenced from one sample in a study of blood T cell repertoires in COVID-19. Assay used: immunoSEQ multiplex PCR; TCRdb lists only in-frame clones, some missing. The sample contains around 180,000 clones, approximately 79% of which appear only once. Sequenced sample: peripheral blood. These TCRs come from a woman over 75 with acute or convalescent COVID-19.

Comments on this clone: This sample includes further DNA sequences coding for the same CDR3. V gene TRBV5-1 combines with J gene TRBJ2-5; 15 bases line up with TRBD2. The germline gives CDR1 SGHRS, CDR2 YFSETQ. V lost 4 bases and J lost 5; bases outside the gene matches: 3. The CDR3 sequence is 15 residues long. CDR3 DNA sequence: TGCGCCAGCAGCCCCGGGACTAGCGGGAGGGAGACCCAGTACTTC. Its protein is CASSPGTSGRETQYF.

This chain links TRBV19 with TRBJ1-5; 8 bases are a match to TRBD1. The germline V gene has CDR1 LNHDA and CDR2 SQIVND (reference sequence). V was clipped by 7 bases and J by 2 bases; unmatched bases: 4. CDR3 length: 14 amino acids. The CDR3 DNA sequence: TGTGCCAGTACCCAACAGGGGGGCAATCAGCCCCAGCATTTT. Amino acids: CASTQQGGNQPQHF.

This clone was picked up one time. J is TRBJ1-3 and V is TRBV11-2; a weak D match, TRBD1 (6 bases). Germline CDR1 SGHAT, CDR2 FQNNGV. The V end lost 5 bases, the J end lost 4 bases, and 12 bases lay between the germline ends. The CDR3 has 14 residues. CDR3 residues: CASSITGFGNTIYF. The CDR3 DNA sequence: TGTGCCAGCAGCATAACAGGGTTCGGAAACACCATATATTTT.

The sample holds one count of this clone. J is TRBJ2-3 and V is TRBV19; TRBD2 is a possible D gene (6 bases). The V end was cut by 3 bases, the J end by 0 bases, with 10 bases between. Per the germline V gene, CDR1 is LNHDA and CDR2 is SQIVND (reference sequence). The CDR3 consists of 15 residues. The CDR3 DNA reads as TGTGCCAGTAGTATCGGGGGACGGAGCACAGATACGCAGTATTTT. It translates to CASSIGGRSTDTQYF.

There are a few counts of this clone. The sample carries other DNA sequences with the same CDR3. V and J are TRBV28 and TRBJ1-5; D might be TRBD1 (6 bases). V lost 6 bases to trimming and J lost 2 bases, with 14 bases between them. Germline CDR1 is MDHEN and CDR2 is SYDVKM. There are 15 residues in the CDR3. The CDR3 sequence: CASSTDRLGNQPQHF. The CDR3, as DNA: TGTGCCAGCAGCACCGACAGGCTGGGCAATCAGCCCCAGCATTTT.

The genes are TRBV9 and TRBJ2-1, with TRBD2 identical over 9 bases. CDR1 and CDR2 from the germline V gene are SGDLS and YYNGEE. This CDR3 is built from 15 residues. Trimming at V came to 0 bases and at J to 4 bases, leaving 2 bases not matched to a gene. CDR3 in amino acids: CASSVGTSVYNEQFF. CDR3 bases: TGTGCCAGCAGCGTAGGGACTAGCGTATACAATGAGCAGTTCTTC.

V and J are TRBV7-9 and TRBJ2-5, with D perhaps matching TRBD1 (6 bases). Trimming removed 2 bases from V and 5 bases from J, with 12 bases in between. Germline values: CDR1 SEHNR, CDR2 FQNEAQ (reference sequence). The CDR3 sequence is 14 residues long. The chain's CDR3 is CASSLQGLGETQYF. CDR3 nucleotides: TGTGCCAGCAGCTTACAGGGGTTGGGGGAGACCCAGTACTTC.

V and J are TRBV19 and TRBJ2-5; D not resolved. The CDR3 sequence is 14 residues long. The germline V gene has CDR1 LNHDA and CDR2 SQIVND (reference sequence). The ends were cut back, 6 bases at V and 0 bases at J, with 11 bases in the middle. CDR3 DNA: TGTGCCAGTAGCCAGGTCTTGTACCAAGAGACCCAGTACTTC. Translated: CASSQVLYQETQYF.

This clone has a single count. The chain combines TRBV5-5 with TRBJ1-1; D is perhaps TRBD1 (5 bases). Trimming removed 4 bases from V and 11 bases from J, with 21 bases in between. The CDR3 length is 14 residues. Germline assignment: CDR1 SGHKS and CDR2 YYEKEE (reference sequence). CDR3 loop: CASSPTVSGGLAFF. The CDR3 coding sequence is TGTGCCAGCAGCCCCACTGTTTCCGGGGGTTTGGCTTTCTTT.

The chain carries TRBV27 and TRBJ2-3, with 9 bases identical to TRBD2. The germline V gene encodes CDR1 MNHEY and CDR2 SMNVEV (reference sequence). CDR3 length: 18 amino acids. V was clipped by 5 bases and J by 8 bases; unmatched bases: 20. CDR3 nucleotide sequence: TGTGCCAGCAGTCTGTCCATTATAGCGGGAGCTCTCGGGGGTACGCAGTATTTT. It translates to CASSLSIIAGALGGTQYF.

The chain links TRBV6-5 to TRBJ2-1, with a weak D call TRBD2 (5 bases). V was cut by 8 bases and J by 3 bases, with 8 bases left in between. Germline lookup yields CDR1 MNHEY and CDR2 SVGAGI. CDR3 size: 12 residues. CDR3 nucleotide sequence: TGTGCCAGCGGGGAGTTCTACAATGAGCAGTTCTTC. Its translation: CASGEFYNEQFF.

This chain connects TRBV10-2 to TRBJ2-7; 8 bases match TRBD2. CDR1 is WSHSY and CDR2 is SAAADI in the germline V gene. With V trimmed by 5 bases and J by 4 bases, 4 bases remained unmatched. The CDR3 is 13 amino acids. DNA for the CDR3: TGCGCCAGCAGTCTGAGCGGGAGATACGAGCAGTACTTC. It codes for CASSLSGRYEQYF.

CDR3 bases: TGTGCCAGCAGTGAAGCCACCGGGAGGGCCGTAGAGACCCAGTACTTC. Translation: CASSEATGRAVETQYF. V is TRBV6-1 and J is TRBJ2-5, with 8 bases lining up with TRBD2. Germline CDR1 and CDR2: MNHNS and SASEGT. Trimming took 0 bases from V and 4 from J; bases not matched to a gene: 7. The CDR3 runs 16 residues.

This clone occurred many times. The V gene is TRBV12-1, the J gene TRBJ2-1; the D segment call TRBD1 is taken from the table without a DNA check. TRBV12-1 is an annotated pseudogene. The CDR3 covers 15 residues. In nucleotides, the CDR3 is TGTGCCAGCAGCGTATGGGACAGCCAAGATAATGAGCAGTTCTTC. It is translated as CASSVWDSQDNEQFF.

The chain uses TRBV5-4 and TRBJ2-5, with D possibly TRBD2 on 7 matching bases. Trimming stripped 4 bases from V and 5 bases from J, with 21 bases between. This CDR3 is 16 amino acids long. The germline CDR1 and CDR2 sequences are SGHNT and YYREEE (reference sequence). The CDR3 protein is CASSRDGGAGGETQYF. CDR3 nucleotide sequence: TGTGCCAGCAGCCGAGATGGGGGGGCAGGAGGGGAGACCCAGTACTTC.

The chain couples TRBV7-9 to TRBJ1-6; D not resolved. From germline, CDR1 is SEHNR and CDR2 FQNEAQ (reference sequence). The V end was cut by 5 bases, the J end by 5 bases, with 4 bases between. There are 12 residues in the CDR3. The chain's CDR3 is CASSGDNSPLHF. For the CDR3, the DNA is TGTGCCAGCAGCGGAGATAATTCACCCCTCCACTTT. The variable domain in full, with the rest retrieved from reference TRBV7-9 and TRBJ1-6, is DTGVSQNPRHKITKRGQNVTFRCDPISEHNRLYWYRQTLGQGPEFLTYFQNEAQLEKSRLLSDRFSAERPKGSFSTLEIQRTEQGDSAMYLCASSGDNSPLHFGNGTRLTVT.

The chain employs TRBV27 and TRBJ2-1, with TRBD2 identical over 11 bases. Trimming removed 1 base from V and 3 bases from J; junction bases left unmatched: 14. Germline CDR1 is MNHEY and CDR2 is SMNVEV (reference sequence). This CDR3 is built from 20 residues. CDR3 nucleotide sequence: TGTGCCAGCAGTTTATTTAGGAGTGGGCTAGCGGGAGGTAACTACAATGAGCAGTTCTTC. It is translated as CASSLFRSGLAGGNYNEQFF.

This clone was seen only a few times. V gene TRBV6-5 combines with J gene TRBJ2-7; 8 nucleotides line up with TRBD1. Trimming took 6 bases from V and 2 from J; bases not matched to a gene: 3. The germline V gene encodes CDR1 MNHEY and CDR2 SVGAGI. The CDR3 runs 13 residues. CDR3 region: CASRRTGPYEQYF. The CDR3 region has the DNA TGTGCCAGCAGGCGGACAGGGCCCTACGAGCAGTACTTC.

The chain combines TRBV5-4 with TRBJ2-5, with D unclear. The CDR3 has 12 residues. Germline CDR1 and CDR2: SGHNT and YYREEE (reference sequence). Trimming left V 1 base short and J 5 bases short, with 6 bases between. The CDR3: CASSLRPETQYF. CDR3 coding DNA: TGTGCCAGCAGCTTGCGTCCGGAGACCCAGTACTTC.

The rearrangement links TRBV9 to TRBJ2-2; D remains ambiguous. This CDR3 is built from 14 residues. Trimming left V 0 bases short and J 5 bases short, with 8 bases between. Germline V gene data show CDR1 as SGDLS and CDR2 as YYNGEE. CDR3 protein: CASSVGLETGELFF. As DNA, the CDR3 is TGTGCCAGCAGCGTAGGCCTAGAGACCGGGGAGCTGTTTTTT.

This clone was picked up many times. The CDR3 loop is CASSSAGGTGTYEQYF. The CDR3 region has the DNA TGTGCCAGCAGCTCCGCCGGGGGGACGGGAACCTACGAGCAGTACTTC. V gene TRBV7-2 combines with J gene TRBJ2-7, with TRBD2 matching over 7 bases. Looked up from germline, CDR1 is SGHTA and CDR2 is FQGNSA. The CDR3 covers 16 residues. With V trimmed by 4 bases and J by 2 bases, 11 bases remained unmatched.

The genes are TRBV5-1 and TRBJ1-3, with unresolved D. Per germline, CDR1 SGHRS and CDR2 YFSETQ. The V gene lost 0 bases and the J gene lost 3 bases, with 4 bases spanning the gap. The CDR3 runs to 13 residues. CDR3 in amino acids: CASSLDIGNTIYF. In nucleotides, the CDR3 is TGCGCCAGCAGCTTGGACATTGGAAACACCATATATTTT.

The V call is TRBV19, the J call TRBJ1-1, with TRBD1 matching over 10 bases. The CDR3 runs to 15 residues. CDR1 LNHDA and CDR2 SQIVND come from the germline V gene (reference sequence). V gave up 9 bases and J gave up 1 base; unmatched junction bases: 8. Written as DNA, the CDR3 is TGTGCCAGCCATAAGACAGGGGGCTGGAACACTGAAGCTTTCTTT. This gives the protein CASHKTGGWNTEAFF.

This sequence joins TRBV4-3 and TRBJ1-2; weak D call: TRBD1 (6 bases). The V end was cut by 0 bases, the J end by 8 bases, with 16 bases between. Germline-derived CDR1 and CDR2 are LGHNA and YSLEER. This CDR3 spans 15 amino acids. CDR3 protein: CASSQEYGGRMGYTF. Here the CDR3 DNA reads TGCGCCAGCAGCCAAGAGTACGGGGGGCGGATGGGCTACACCTTC.

This clone appeared a few times. The V and J genes are TRBV11-3 and TRBJ2-2, with 7 positions matching TRBD1. Germline assignment: CDR1 SGHNT and CDR2 YENEEA. The length of the CDR3 is 12 residues. J gave up 6 bases and V 8 bases, and 3 bases lay outside the gene matches. CDR3 in amino acids: CASPTGSGELFF. Written as DNA, the CDR3 is TGTGCCAGCCCGACAGGGTCCGGGGAGCTGTTTTTT. The complete variable domain, with remaining parts taken from reference TRBV11-3 and TRBJ2-2, reads EAGVVQSPRYKIIEKKQPVAFWCNPISGHNTLYWYLQNLGQGPELLIRYENEEAVDDSQLPKDRFSAERLKGVDSTLKIQPAELGDSAVYLCASPTGSGELFFGEGSRLTVL.

About this clone: Its ends do not fully match the called genes, so a read error is possible. The rearrangement links TRBV27 to TRBJ2-3, with 9 bases identical to TRBD2. The CDR3 extends over 15 amino acids. Looked up from germline, CDR1 is MNHEY and CDR2 is SMNVEV (reference sequence). For the CDR3, the DNA is TGTGCCAGCGGGGAATCCGGGACTAGCATAGATACGCAGTATTTT. This sequence encodes CASGESGTSIDTQYF.

This clone was seen repeatedly, ten times or more. CDR3 DNA sequence: TGCGCCAGCAGTGGGCCGGGACAGGGGTTCACAGATACGCAGTATTTT. It translates to CASSGPGQGFTDTQYF. The V and J genes are TRBV10-1 and TRBJ2-3; TRBD1 matches at 10 bases. This CDR3 has 16 residues. V lost 4 bases and J lost 2; bases outside the gene matches: 6. Germline V gene data show CDR1 as WNHNN and CDR2 as SYGVQD (reference sequence).

V gene TRBV5-4 combines with J gene TRBJ2-1, with D maybe TRBD2 (7 bases). The CDR3 sequence is 14 residues long. Trimming stripped 10 bases from V and 9 bases from J, with 23 bases between. Germline V gene lookup returns CDR1 SGHNT and CDR2 YYREEE (reference sequence). Here the CDR3 DNA reads TGTGCCCCAGGGGTCGGCGGGAGTGTTATTGAGCAGTTCTTC. Its translation is CAPGVGGSVIEQFF. The full variable domain, in which reference TRBV5-4 and TRBJ2-1 provide the parts outside the CDR3, is ETGVTQSPTHLIKTRGQQVTLRCSSQSGHNTVSWYQQALGQGPQFIFQYYREEENGRGNFPPRFSGLQFPNYSSELNVNALELDDSALYLCAPGVGGSVIEQFFGPGTRLTVL.

The chain uses TRBV5-8 and TRBJ2-4, with 7 bases fitting TRBD1. Germline values: CDR1 SGHTS, CDR2 YDEGEE. The CDR3 runs 17 residues. The J segment lost 0 bases and the V segment lost 4 bases, leaving 10 bases of the junction unmatched. The CDR3 spells CASSPTGEELAKNIQYF. The CDR3 nucleotides are TGTGCCAGCAGCCCTACAGGGGAAGAATTAGCCAAAAACATTCAGTACTTC.